Following are 30 T cell receptor beta chains from one sample sequenced in a study of cytotoxic CD8 clonotypes in ibrutinib-treated CLL. TCRdb's copy holds only in-frame clones and misses some; the assay was immunoSEQ multiplex PCR. The data contain 150,000 or so clones, about 80% of them singletons. The specimen was PBMCs, collected after 24 months of ibrutinib treatment. The receptor set was obtained from a human donor with chronic lymphocytic leukemia.

This clone has only a few counts. The chain recombines TRBV4-2 with TRBJ2-7; possibly TRBD1 for D (6 bases). There are 14 residues in the CDR3. With 4 bases removed from V and 1 base from J, the gap between germline ends came to 11 bases. In germline, CDR1 is LGHNA, CDR2 YNFKEQ. The CDR3 protein is CASSPAGTSYEQYF. CDR3 bases: TGTGCCAGCAGCCCGGCTGGGACATCCTACGAGCAGTACTTC.

The chain employs TRBV6-1 and TRBJ2-7; D might be TRBD2 (5 bases). The V and J ends lost 2 bases and 2 bases respectively, with 13 bases between them. The CDR3 covers 15 residues. The germline V gene encodes CDR1 MNHNS and CDR2 SASEGT. CDR3 in amino acids: CASSEQGSRTYEQYF. The CDR3, as DNA: TGTGCCAGCAGTGAACAAGGGAGCCGCACCTACGAGCAGTACTTC.

The J gene is TRBJ1-1, the V gene TRBV5-4, with 8 bases identical to TRBD1. Trimming at V came to 0 bases and at J to 4 bases, leaving 8 bases not matched to a gene. This CDR3 is built from 16 residues. Germline V lookup: CDR1 SGHNT, CDR2 YYREEE (reference sequence). This CDR3 is CASSLEVTGGVTEAFF. The DNA for the CDR3 is TGTGCCAGCAGCTTGGAAGTAACAGGGGGGGTCACTGAAGCTTTCTTT.

This rearrangement joins TRBV6-4 to TRBJ1-1; the D is unclear. Germline values: CDR1 MRHNA, CDR2 SNTAGT. This CDR3 has 13 residues. Trimming stripped 6 bases from V and 1 base from J, with 9 bases between. CDR3 DNA: TGTGCCAGCAGATCCGGCACGAACACTGAAGCTTTCTTT. As protein: CASRSGTNTEAFF.

The chain couples TRBV15 to TRBJ1-5, with TRBD1 as a possible D gene (5 bases). This CDR3 is built from 16 residues. V was pared by 6 bases and J by 2 bases, with 17 bases between. Germline CDR1 and CDR2: LNHNV and YYDKDF (reference sequence). The CDR3 here is CATRSRQGEGNQPQHF. In nucleotides, the CDR3 is TGTGCCACCAGGTCAAGGCAGGGCGAAGGCAATCAGCCCCAGCATTTT.

This clone was picked up one time. The rearrangement uses TRBV6-4 and TRBJ2-1, with a possible D match to TRBD2 (7 bases). CDR1 and CDR2 (germline): MRHNA, SNTAGT. V was shortened by 4 bases and J by 3 bases, with 16 bases between the two germline ends. CDR3 length: 16 amino acids. The CDR3 spells CASSALAGAGYNEQFF. The CDR3 DNA sequence: TGTGCCAGCAGTGCACTCGCGGGGGCAGGCTACAATGAGCAGTTCTTC.

The V and J genes are TRBV14 and TRBJ1-2, with D possibly TRBD1 on 5 matching bases. Germline CDR1 reads SGHDN; CDR2 reads FVKESK. This CDR3 contains 14 residues. The V end lost 3 bases, the J end lost 4 bases, and 12 bases lay between the germline ends. The CDR3 protein is CASSQAGLIYGYTF. In nucleotides, the CDR3 is TGTGCCAGCAGCCAGGCAGGGCTTATCTATGGCTACACCTTC.

V gene TRBV5-1 combines with J gene TRBJ1-6; tentative D call: TRBD1 (6 bases). Looked up from germline, CDR1 is SGHRS and CDR2 is YFSETQ. The CDR3 is 16 amino acids. V was cut by 1 base and J by 7 bases, with 15 bases left in between. CDR3 sequence: CASSLRGGQINSPLHF. The CDR3 region has the DNA TGCGCCAGCAGCTTGCGTGGGGGACAAATCAATTCACCCCTCCACTTT. Full variable domain (missing parts from reference TRBV5-1 and TRBJ1-6): KAGVTQTPRYLIKTRGQQVTLSCSPISGHRSVSWYQQTPGQGLQFLFEYFSETQRNKGNFPGRFSGRQFSNSRSEMNVSTLELGDSALYLCASSLRGGQINSPLHFGNGTRLTVT.

This clone was counted between two and nine times. The rearrangement joins TRBV11-2 to TRBJ1-2; perhaps TRBD1 as D (5 bases). Per the germline V gene, CDR1 is SGHAT and CDR2 is FQNNGV. V was pared by 10 bases and J by 3 bases, with 9 bases between. This CDR3 has 11 amino acids. The CDR3 loop is CATGRDYGYTF. In DNA form, the CDR3 reads TGTGCCACGGGGCGAGACTATGGCTACACCTTC. Based on the CDR3 plus reference TRBV11-2 and TRBJ1-2, the full variable domain is EAGVAQSPRYKIIEKRQSVAFWCNPISGHATLYWYQQILGQGPKLLIQFQNNGVVDDSQLPKDRFSAERLKGVDSTLKIQPAKLEDSAVYLCATGRDYGYTFGSGTRLTVV.

The V call is TRBV19, the J call TRBJ1-5; D uncertain. Germline V lookup: CDR1 LNHDA, CDR2 SQIVND (reference sequence). V lost 5 bases, J lost 0 bases, and 5 bases lay in between. The CDR3 consists of 13 residues. The CDR3 bases are TGTGCCAGTAGTCAGGCTAGCAATCAGCCCCAGCATTTT. Residues: CASSQASNQPQHF. Full variable domain (missing parts from reference TRBV19 and TRBJ1-5): DGGITQSPKYLFRKEGQNVTLSCEQNLNHDAMYWYRQDPGQGLRLIYYSQIVNDFQKGDIAEGYSVSREKKESFPLTVTSAQKNPTAFYLCASSQASNQPQHFGDGTRLSIL.

This chain joins TRBV7-3 and TRBJ2-1, with 10 bases matching TRBD2. Per germline, CDR1 SGHTA and CDR2 FQGTGA. The V segment lost 0 bases and the J segment 6 bases; nucleotides outside the gene matches: 8. The CDR3 is 17 amino acids. The CDR3 nucleotides read TGTGCCAGCAGCTTAACCCAAATTGCTAGCGGGAGCAATGAGCAGTTCTTC. It specifies CASSLTQIASGSNEQFF.

This chain uses TRBV14 with TRBJ1-1, with a weak D call TRBD1 (6 bases). Per germline, CDR1 SGHDN and CDR2 FVKESK. The CDR3 is made up of 15 amino acids. V lost 0 bases and J lost 5, with 13 bases in between. This CDR3 reads CASSQDGRGGTEAFF. The CDR3 DNA follows: TGTGCCAGCAGCCAAGATGGCAGGGGAGGAACTGAAGCTTTCTTT. The whole variable domain, remainder taken from reference TRBV14 and TRBJ1-1, is EAGVTQFPSHSVIEKGQTVTLRCDPISGHDNLYWYRRVMGKEIKFLLHFVKESKQDESGMPNNRFLAERTGGTYSTLKVQPAELEDSGVYFCASSQDGRGGTEAFFGQGTRLTVV.

The J gene is TRBJ1-1, the V gene TRBV19; D uncertain. The CDR3 is 11 residues long. The germline gives CDR1 LNHDA, CDR2 SQIVND (reference sequence). Trimming removed 10 bases at V and 5 bases at J, with 11 bases between. This CDR3 reads CATAALTEAFF. The DNA for the CDR3 is TGTGCCACCGCGGCTCTGACTGAAGCTTTCTTT.

This clone was seen once. The CDR3 DNA is TGCAGCGGCCTAGCGGATACCTACGAGCAGTACTTC. It encodes CSGLADTYEQYF. The V and J genes are TRBV29-1 and TRBJ2-7; 7 bases fit TRBD2. The CDR3 loop spans 12 amino acids. V lost 7 bases and J lost 2; bases outside the gene matches: 5. Germline V lookup: CDR1 SQVTM, CDR2 ANQGSEA.

The chain carries TRBV7-6 and TRBJ2-1, with 10 bases fitting TRBD2. CDR1 is SGHVS, CDR2 FNYEAQ, per germline. V lost 8 bases to trimming and J lost 9 bases; unmatched junction nucleotides: 13. The CDR3 consists of 15 residues. CDR3 nucleotide sequence: TGTGCCAGCCGCCCTAGTGCTAGCGGGAGTGGTGAGCAGTTCTTC. Translating gives CASRPSASGSGEQFF.

The chain joins TRBV5-1 to TRBJ2-7; D remains ambiguous. Germline values: CDR1 SGHRS, CDR2 YFSETQ. The length of the CDR3 is 13 residues. Trimming took off 0 bases at V and 1 base at J, with 5 bases between the two ends. The CDR3 nucleotides read TGCGCCAGCAGCTTGGGGGAATCCTACGAGCAGTACTTC. Translation: CASSLGESYEQYF.

The chain uses TRBV7-3 and TRBJ1-2; TRBD1 matches 11 bases. Germline trimming cut 4 bases from V and 5 bases from J; bases unmatched to any gene: 12. Per the germline V gene, CDR1 is SGHTA and CDR2 is FQGTGA. The CDR3 consists of 17 residues. The CDR3 sequence: CASSSKTTRDRGYGYTF. The CDR3 DNA is TGTGCCAGCAGCTCGAAAACAACTCGGGACAGGGGGTATGGCTACACCTTC.

This clone was observed a single time. The chain has TRBV4-3 and TRBJ2-5; TRBD1 matches 8 bases. The CDR3 has 17 residues. Germline V CDR1 and CDR2: LGHNA, YSLEER. The ends lost 0 bases at V and 2 bases at J; junction bases unmatched: 8. The CDR3 DNA sequence: TGCGCCAGCAGCCAAGAATATCTGGGACAGGTACAAGAGACCCAGTACTTC. It yields the protein CASSQEYLGQVQETQYF.

This chain connects TRBV6-5 to TRBJ1-6; 8 nucleotides agree with TRBD1. Germline V gene sequence: CDR1 MNHEY, CDR2 SVGAGI. The CDR3 is 16 amino acids. Unmatched junction bases numbered 11, after V lost 0 bases and J lost 13 bases. In DNA, the CDR3 is TGTGCCAGCAGTTACTCGAGGGGGACAGGTCCTCGGCCCCTCCACTTT. Translating gives CASSYSRGTGPRPLHF.

The chain uses TRBV11-2 and TRBJ2-5; D is perhaps TRBD1 (6 bases). Germline V gene data show CDR1 as SGHAT and CDR2 as FQNNGV. Trimming pared 1 base from V and 2 bases from J, leaving 17 bases between. This CDR3 has 17 residues. The CDR3 loop reads CASSLGFGTPYQETQYF. DNA of the CDR3: TGTGCCAGCAGCTTAGGGTTTGGGACACCCTATCAAGAGACCCAGTACTTC.

V is TRBV18 and J is TRBJ1-5; D might be TRBD1 (5 bases). CDR3 length equals 16 residues. The V end was cut by 2 bases, the J end by 2 bases, with 13 bases between. CDR1 and CDR2 from the germline V gene are KGHSH and LQKENI. CDR3 DNA: TGTGCCAGCTCACCAAGTACCAGGGTAGGCAATCAGCCCCAGCATTTT. Amino acid sequence: CASSPSTRVGNQPQHF.

The chain uses TRBV5-1 and TRBJ2-5, with 7 bases identical to TRBD2. The CDR3 consists of 16 residues. In germline, CDR1 is SGHRS, CDR2 YFSETQ. The V and J ends lost 4 bases and 2 bases, in that order; junction bases with no gene match: 11. The DNA for the CDR3 is TGCGCCAGCAGCCCTAGGAGCGGGGCTTCGCAAGAGACCCAGTACTTC. Translation: CASSPRSGASQETQYF.

V usage is TRBV9 and J usage is TRBJ1-2; D is ambiguous. Germline CDR1 reads SGDLS; CDR2 reads YYNGEE. The length of the CDR3 is 14 residues. V lost 0 bases to trimming and J lost 4 bases, with 10 bases between them. CDR3 amino acids: CASSVGVGLYGYTF. DNA for the CDR3: TGTGCCAGCAGCGTAGGGGTGGGCCTCTATGGCTACACCTTC.

This chain uses TRBV18 with TRBJ2-7; no clear D gene. Germline V gene data show CDR1 as KGHSH and CDR2 as LQKENI. V lost 3 bases, J lost 6 bases, and 9 bases lay in between. This CDR3 spans 12 amino acids. The chain's CDR3 is CASSPSRGEQYF. In DNA form, the CDR3 reads TGTGCCAGCTCACCCTCTCGCGGCGAGCAGTACTTC.

Note on this clone: Germline is not matched at one junction end, which may reflect a read error. This sequence joins TRBV6-5 and TRBJ2-1, with D perhaps TRBD2 (6 bases). Germline assignment: CDR1 MNHEY and CDR2 SVGAGI. The length of the CDR3 is 14 residues. The CDR3 here is CARIPRDSHNEQFF. DNA of the CDR3: TGTGCCAGGATCCCAAGGGACTCCCACAATGAGCAGTTCTTC.

The J gene is TRBJ1-3, the V gene TRBV18; D is unresolved. Germline-derived CDR1 and CDR2 are KGHSH and LQKENI. The length of the CDR3 is 13 residues. V lost 6 bases to trimming and J lost 7 bases, with 13 bases between them. The CDR3 DNA is TGTGCCAGCTCCGCGGTCCCGCGGAACACCATATATTTT. As protein: CASSAVPRNTIYF.

This clone has only a few counts. One junction end does not reproduce the germline sequence, and a read error may be involved. The V and J genes are TRBV10-3 and TRBJ2-7; maybe TRBD2 (7 bases). Germline-derived CDR1 and CDR2 are ENHRY and SYGVKD. This CDR3 is built from 14 residues. The CDR3 is CASSHGGAGYEQYF. The CDR3 DNA reads as TGTGCCAGCAGTCATGGGGGGGCTGGGTACGAGCAGTACTTC.

This clone has just one count. The CDR3 protein is CASSPDRADGYTF. The CDR3 nucleotides are TGTGCCAGTTCTCCGGACAGGGCTGATGGCTACACCTTC. The chain combines TRBV19 with TRBJ1-2; 8 bases are shared with TRBD1. Germline V gives CDR1 LNHDA, CDR2 SQIVND (reference sequence). The CDR3 length is 13 residues. J lost 6 bases, V lost 8 bases, and 8 bases had no gene match.

The chain employs TRBV13 and TRBJ2-7, with 9 bases lining up with TRBD2. V was clipped by 4 bases and J by 10 bases; unmatched bases: 8. Per the germline V gene, CDR1 is PRHDT and CDR2 is FYEKMQ (reference sequence). This CDR3 is built from 13 residues. CDR3 nucleotides: TGTGCCAGCAGCTCGGGGACTAGCCGATTTCAGTACTTC. Encoded protein: CASSSGTSRFQYF.

The table lists this clone with a few counts. The rearrangement joins TRBV4-2 to TRBJ1-2; no clear D gene. Germline lookup yields CDR1 LGHNA and CDR2 YNFKEQ. The V end lost 0 bases, the J end lost 4 bases, and 9 bases lay between the germline ends. This CDR3 spans 14 amino acids. CDR3 protein: CASSQDLSSYGYTF. The CDR3, as DNA: TGTGCCAGCAGCCAAGATCTCTCCTCCTATGGCTACACCTTC.